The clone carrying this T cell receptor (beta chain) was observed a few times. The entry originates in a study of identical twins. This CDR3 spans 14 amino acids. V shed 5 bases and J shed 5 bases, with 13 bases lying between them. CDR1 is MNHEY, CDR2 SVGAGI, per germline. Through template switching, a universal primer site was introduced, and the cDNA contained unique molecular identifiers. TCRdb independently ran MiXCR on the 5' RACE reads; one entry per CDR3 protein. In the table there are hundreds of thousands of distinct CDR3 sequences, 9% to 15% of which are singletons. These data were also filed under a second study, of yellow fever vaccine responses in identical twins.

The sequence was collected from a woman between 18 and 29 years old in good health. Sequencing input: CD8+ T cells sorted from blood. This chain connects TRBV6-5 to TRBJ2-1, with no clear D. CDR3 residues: CASSPLGPDNEQFF. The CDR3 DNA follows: TGTGCCAGCAGTCCACTCGGGCCGGACAATGAGCAGTTCTTC.